Below, 27 T cell receptor beta chains from the same sample are listed, as sequenced in a study of response to subunit inactivated influenza vaccine. TCRdb reanalysed the RT-PCR reads using MiXCR and keeps one entry per CDR3 protein. The sample contains over 150,000 distinct CDR3 sequences, roughly 10% of which appear only once. The sample here was CD8+ T cells sorted from PBMCs, taken around 25 months after vaccination. These receptors all come from a man aged 45 to 75 who received an inactivated influenza vaccine.

The chain employs TRBV10-3 and TRBJ2-5, with D perhaps TRBD2 (6 bases). This CDR3 is 15 amino acids long. CDR1 and CDR2 from the germline V gene are ENHRY and SYGVKD. Trimming took 3 bases from V and 2 from J, leaving 13 bases between them. The CDR3 coding sequence is TGTGCCATCAGTGACGTTGGCGCGGGGCAAGAGACCCAGTACTTC. Protein: CAISDVGAGQETQYF.

This clonotype was detected only a few times. V and J are TRBV2 and TRBJ2-3; 9 bases agree with TRBD1. The V and J ends lost 6 bases and 0 bases, in that order; junction bases with no gene match: 10. The germline V gene encodes CDR1 SNHLY and CDR2 FYNNEI. The CDR3 is 17 residues long. The CDR3 nucleotides read TGTGCCAGCAGCCTCCGGACAGGGGCAGCTAGCACAGATACGCAGTATTTT. The encoded protein is CASSLRTGAASTDTQYF.

The V call is TRBV6-1, the J call TRBJ2-1; perhaps TRBD1 as D (6 bases). The CDR3 contains 14 residues. V lost 6 bases and J 8 bases, leaving 17 bases between the germline ends. The germline V gene has CDR1 MNHNS and CDR2 SASEGT. The CDR3 DNA reads as TGTGCCAGCAGAAGACAGGACCCATGGGATGAGCAGTTCTTC. Protein product: CASRRQDPWDEQFF.

Ten or more counts support this clonotype. J is TRBJ2-5 and V is TRBV7-2, with D possibly matching TRBD2 (6 bases). Trimming shortened V by 8 bases and J by 5 bases, and 21 bases separated the two germline ends. This CDR3 has 15 amino acids. Per the germline V gene, CDR1 is SGHTA and CDR2 is FQGNSA. In DNA, the CDR3 is TGTGCCAGCCTTCCAGGAGGGACCTTTTGGGAGACCCAGTACTTC. It is translated as CASLPGGTFWETQYF.

This clonotype was counted between two and nine times. The chain combines TRBV10-3 with TRBJ2-5; possibly TRBD2 for D (6 bases). The germline V gene encodes CDR1 ENHRY and CDR2 SYGVKD. V dropped 3 bases and J dropped 7 bases, with 15 bases sitting between them. This CDR3 spans 14 amino acids. The chain's CDR3 is CAISDGGTIGTQYF. CDR3 DNA sequence: TGTGCCATCAGTGATGGGGGGACGATCGGGACCCAGTACTTC.

The V call is TRBV28, the J call TRBJ2-7, with 7 bases fitting TRBD1. Germline V gene lookup returns CDR1 MDHEN and CDR2 SYDVKM. The CDR3 length is 16 residues. The V and J ends lost 3 bases and 3 bases, in that order; junction bases with no gene match: 11. CDR3 region: CASSFLLVTGFYEQYF. CDR3 nucleotides: TGTGCCAGCAGTTTTCTCTTAGTGACAGGGTTCTACGAGCAGTACTTC.

This clonotype occurred many times. CDR3 protein: CASSRGPVLSGELFF. CDR3 in DNA: TGTGCCAGCAGCCGAGGACCCGTACTATCCGGGGAGCTGTTTTTT. This sequence joins TRBV7-9 and TRBJ2-2; D gene ambiguous. Germline V gene data show CDR1 as SEHNR and CDR2 as FQNEAQ (reference sequence). The CDR3 sequence is 15 residues long. Trimming stripped 5 bases from V and 6 bases from J, with 16 bases between.

In this sample, this clonotype turned up a few times. The chain links TRBV28 to TRBJ1-2; D is ambiguous. The CDR3 has 12 residues. Germline CDR1 reads MDHEN; CDR2 reads SYDVKM. V lost 5 bases and J lost 4, with 8 bases in between. CDR3 nucleotides: TGTGCCAGCAGTCCTTCCAGCTATGGCTACACCTTC. Protein product: CASSPSSYGYTF.

This clonotype came up a few times. The gene calls are TRBV20-1 and TRBJ2-1; D might be TRBD2 (6 bases). Germline CDR1 DFQATT, CDR2 SNEGSKA (reference sequence). Trimming cost V 0 bases and J 10 bases, with 19 bases left between them. The CDR3 spans 15 residues. CDR3 nucleotide sequence: TGCAGTGCTAGAGAATGGGGACTCCAAGGTAGGGAGCAGTTCTTC. Amino acids: CSAREWGLQGREQFF.

This clonotype occurred a few times. CDR3 DNA sequence: TGTGCCAGCCCGGGGGGACCTAGCACAGATACGCAGTATTTT. Translation gives CASPGGPSTDTQYF. J is TRBJ2-3 and V is TRBV2; 7 bases align to TRBD2. Germline values: CDR1 SNHLY, CDR2 FYNNEI. The CDR3 consists of 14 residues. Losses at the gene ends were 8 bases for V and 0 bases for J; bases not matched to a gene: 5.

There are many counts of this clonotype. This chain links TRBV5-1 with TRBJ2-2; 9 bases are shared with TRBD2. Germline-derived CDR1 and CDR2 are SGHRS and YFSETQ. The CDR3 sequence is 17 residues long. V gave up 1 base and J gave up 3 bases; unmatched junction bases: 7. DNA of the CDR3: TGCGCCAGCAGCTTGAGTCAGCGGGAGGTTGACACCGGGGAGCTGTTTTTT. As protein: CASSLSQREVDTGELFF.

This clonotype was counted between two and nine times. The rearrangement joins TRBV5-1 to TRBJ1-1, with no clear D. V lost 1 base and J 0 bases, leaving 7 bases between the germline ends. The CDR3 loop spans 14 amino acids. CDR1 is SGHRS, CDR2 YFSETQ, per germline. As DNA, the CDR3 is TGCGCCAGCAGCTTGTACAGCATGAACACTGAAGCTTTCTTT. As protein: CASSLYSMNTEAFF. The complete variable domain, with remaining parts taken from reference TRBV5-1 and TRBJ1-1, reads KAGVTQTPRYLIKTRGQQVTLSCSPISGHRSVSWYQQTPGQGLQFLFEYFSETQRNKGNFPGRFSGRQFSNSRSEMNVSTLELGDSALYLCASSLYSMNTEAFFGQGTRLTVV.

The J gene is TRBJ2-7, the V gene TRBV6-2 or TRBV6-3, with D unclear. This CDR3 region has 16 residues. V lost 4 bases and J 2 bases, leaving 18 bases between the germline ends. Germline CDR1 and CDR2: MNHEY and SVGEGT. The CDR3 spells CASSSLGPATPYEQYF. CDR3 nucleotides: TGTGCCAGCAGTTCACTCGGGCCCGCCACCCCCTACGAGCAGTACTTC.

A few counts support this clonotype. The chain employs TRBV5-1 and TRBJ2-2; 11 positions agree with TRBD1. V lost 3 bases to trimming and J lost 4 bases; unmatched junction nucleotides: 2. The CDR3 covers 15 residues. The V gene's germline CDR1 is SGHRS and CDR2 YFSETQ. CDR3 coding DNA: TGCGCCAGCAGCTACGGGACAGGGGGCACCGGGGAGCTGTTTTTT. This codes for CASSYGTGGTGELFF.

The rearrangement links TRBV7-9 to TRBJ2-5; D possibly corresponds to TRBD1 (6 bases). Trimming took 3 bases from V and 4 from J, leaving 12 bases between them. The V gene's germline CDR1 is SEHNR and CDR2 FQNEAQ (reference sequence). This CDR3 is built from 14 residues. CDR3 nucleotides: TGTGCCAGCAGCTTCCAGGGGCCTCCAGAGACCCAGTACTTC. Translation gives CASSFQGPPETQYF.

The table lists this clonotype with many counts. The V gene is TRBV29-1, the J gene TRBJ2-3; D gene ambiguous. V lost 2 bases and J 1 base, leaving 7 bases between the germline ends. The CDR3 extends over 13 amino acids. CDR1 SQVTM and CDR2 ANQGSEA come from the germline V gene. Here the CDR3 DNA reads TGCAGCGTTGAATCTGGGGGCACAGATACGCAGTATTTT. Translated: CSVESGGTDTQYF.

The CDR3 DNA reads TGTGCCGGAGTTGAGGTGGTCGGGGCCAACGTCCTGACTTTC. Encoded protein: CAGVEVVGANVLTF. The chain uses TRBV7-9 and TRBJ2-6; D gene ambiguous. The CDR3 runs 14 residues. The V gene lost 11 bases and the J gene lost 4 bases, with 15 bases spanning the gap. The germline V gene has CDR1 SEHNR and CDR2 FQNEAQ (reference sequence).

At least ten counts were recorded for this clonotype. The rearrangement uses TRBV29-1 and TRBJ2-5; TRBD1 matches at 8 bases. V shed 3 bases and J 5 bases; nucleotides not matched to a gene: 2. The CDR3 runs 12 residues. In germline, CDR1 is SQVTM, CDR2 ANQGSEA. In nucleotides, the CDR3 is TGCAGCGTTGACTACAGGGGGGAGACCCAGTACTTC. Its translation is CSVDYRGETQYF. Full variable domain (missing parts from reference TRBV29-1 and TRBJ2-5): SAVISQKPSRDICQRGTSLTIQCQVDSQVTMMFWYRQQPGQSLTLIATANQGSEATYESGFVIDKFPISRPNLTFSTLTVSNMSPEDSSIYLCSVDYRGETQYFGPGTRLLVL.

The chain joins TRBV27 to TRBJ2-7, with 8 bases lining up with TRBD2. The CDR3 covers 16 residues. V lost 5 bases and J lost 3; bases outside the gene matches: 12. CDR1 and CDR2 from the germline V gene are MNHEY and SMNVEV (reference sequence). The CDR3 DNA follows: TGTGCCAGCAGTGCTTTGACAACTAGCGGAATCTACGAGCAGTACTTC. Encoded protein: CASSALTTSGIYEQYF.

At least ten counts were recorded for this clonotype. The rearrangement joins TRBV5-1 to TRBJ2-2; 7 nucleotides agree with TRBD1. The CDR3 covers 16 residues. Looked up from germline, CDR1 is SGHRS and CDR2 is YFSETQ. With 1 base clipped from V and 5 bases from J, the junction kept 8 bases outside the gene matches. DNA of the CDR3: TGCGCCAGCAGCTTGCTCCCTATACAGGGGACCGGGGAGCTGTTTTTT. This encodes CASSLLPIQGTGELFF.

This clonotype came up a few times. The rearrangement joins TRBV16 to TRBJ1-1, with D hard to call. Trimming shortened V by 0 bases and J by 2 bases, and 10 bases separated the two germline ends. Germline lookup yields CDR1 KGHSY and CDR2 FQNENV. The CDR3 has 15 amino acids. The CDR3 is CASSQSAKANTEAFF. CDR3 nucleotides: TGTGCCAGCAGCCAATCGGCCAAGGCAAACACTGAAGCTTTCTTT.

The chain employs TRBV7-6 and TRBJ2-2; 7 nucleotides agree with TRBD2. Trimming at V came to 3 bases and at J to 7 bases, leaving 8 bases not matched to a gene. The germline gives CDR1 SGHVS, CDR2 FNYEAQ. CDR3 length equals 15 residues. DNA of the CDR3: TGTGCCAGCAGCTTTCGGGACTACGGGGACGGGGAGCTGTTTTTT. Its protein is CASSFRDYGDGELFF.

This clonotype was seen at least ten times. J is TRBJ2-5 and V is TRBV9; D not resolved. This CDR3 has 13 residues. Trimming took off 3 bases at V and 4 bases at J, with 10 bases between the two ends. Germline lookup yields CDR1 SGDLS and CDR2 YYNGEE. CDR3 region: CASSAEWGETQYF. The CDR3 DNA follows: TGTGCCAGCAGCGCGGAGTGGGGAGAGACCCAGTACTTC.

This clonotype appeared many times. The chain uses TRBV6-2 or TRBV6-3 and TRBJ1-5, with a tentative D call TRBD1 (5 bases). Germline-derived CDR1 and CDR2 are MNHEY and SVGEGT. This CDR3 is 14 amino acids long. V was shortened by 4 bases and J by 3 bases, with 10 bases between the two germline ends. CDR3 in DNA: TGTGCCAGCAGTTGGGACGTCTACAATCAGCCCCAGCATTTT. Translation: CASSWDVYNQPQHF.

The chain combines TRBV20-1 with TRBJ2-1, with a possible D match to TRBD2 (5 bases). V lost 3 bases to trimming and J lost 4 bases, with 13 bases between them. Germline CDR1 reads DFQATT; CDR2 reads SNEGSKA (reference sequence). CDR3 size: 14 residues. Here the CDR3 DNA reads TGCAGTGCTAGTCGGGGTTCCCCATACAATGAGCAGTTCTTC. It translates to CSASRGSPYNEQFF.

This clonotype was seen only a few times. The V and J genes are TRBV6-5 and TRBJ2-7, with TRBD1 matching 9 bases. The CDR3 runs to 14 residues. Trimming removed 4 bases from V and 2 bases from J; junction bases left unmatched: 3. Germline V CDR1 and CDR2: MNHEY, SVGAGI. The CDR3 DNA reads TGTGCCAGCAGTTGGGGACAGGGACCCTACGAGCAGTACTTC. Its translation is CASSWGQGPYEQYF.

The table lists this clonotype with a few counts. The chain links TRBV25-1 to TRBJ1-1, with D unclear. The CDR3 has 12 amino acids. The V and J ends lost 7 bases and 7 bases respectively, with 13 bases between them. Germline CDR1 is MGHDK and CDR2 is SYGVNS. CDR3 coding DNA: TGTGCCAGCACTTCGGGTCCCTTTGAAGCTTTCTTT. This translates into CASTSGPFEAFF.